The 24 T cell receptor beta chains listed next were all sequenced from one sample in a study of T cells in women clearing cervical HPV infection. The data were produced by immunoSEQ multiplex PCR, yet TCRdb's version contains in-frame clones alone and is incomplete. The sample has some 46,000 clones. Sequencing was performed on blood buffy coat. These receptors came from a woman aged 18-69 years with a cervical HPV16 infection that either progressed to CIN3+ or cleared (not recorded which).

The part of the CDR3 DNA that was read is TGTGCCAGTAGTATAGGACAGGGGGATCAGCCG. The encoded protein is CASSIGQGDQP. The full CDR3 is CASSIGQGDQPQYF. This chain joins TRBV19 and TRBJ2-3; 9 nucleotides match TRBD1. The CDR3 extends 3 residues past the end of the read, so its final part is completed from the germline J gene. CDR3 length equals 14 residues. CDR1 and CDR2 (germline): LNHDA, SQIVND (reference sequence).

In regard to this clone: The missing CDR3 end, 3 residues past where the read stops, is filled in from the germline J gene. This chain links TRBV7-3 with TRBJ2-1; 9 nucleotides agree with TRBD2. Germline CDR1 is SGHTA and CDR2 is FQGTGA. Trimming at V came to 5 bases and at J to 8 bases, leaving 13 bases not matched to a gene. The CDR3 extends over 16 amino acids. This CDR3 reads CASSPSRAGGSHEQFF. The sequenced part of the CDR3 DNA is TGTGCCAGCAGCCCCAGTCGGGCGGGAGGGTCACATGAG. The full variable domain, completed using reference TRBV7-3 and TRBJ2-1, is GAGVSQTPSNKVTEKGKYVELRCDPISGHTALYWYRQSLGQGPEFLIYFQGTGAADDSGLPNDRFFAVRPEGSVSTLKIQRTERGDSAVYLCASSPSRAGGSHEQFFGPGTRLTVL.

Concerning this clone itself: Read data end 3 residues before the CDR3 end; the end is taken from the germline J gene. This sequence joins TRBV7-3 and TRBJ2-3, with D possibly TRBD2 on 6 matching bases. This CDR3 has 13 amino acids. Trimming took off 5 bases at V and 7 bases at J, with 13 bases between the two ends. CDR1 and CDR2 (germline): SGHTA, FQGTGA. The CDR3 bases that were read are TGTGCCAGCAGCCCCCCGGGGGATTATACG. It yields the protein CASSPPGDYT. From start to end, the CDR3 is CASSPPGDYTQYF.

On this clone itself: The read ends 3 residues shy of where the CDR3 ends; the end is completed using the germline J gene. This rearrangement joins TRBV19 to TRBJ1-5, with no clear D. This CDR3 is built from 14 residues. The V end was cut by 7 bases, the J end by 5 bases, with 15 bases between. Per the germline V gene, CDR1 is LNHDA and CDR2 is SQIVND (reference sequence). CDR3 residues: CASTMGPSDQPQHF. The sequenced part of the CDR3 DNA is TGTGCCAGTACCATGGGCCCTTCAGATCAGCCC.

As concerns this clone: The read terminates 3 residues before the CDR3 end, so the remaining end is supplied by the germline J gene. The gene calls are TRBV5-6 and TRBJ2-7, with TRBD2 matching over 10 bases. There are 15 residues in the CDR3. Looked up from germline, CDR1 is SGHDT and CDR2 is YYEEEE. The J segment lost 5 bases and the V segment lost 1 base, leaving 6 bases of the junction unmatched. The CDR3 spells CASSLNLAGVNEQYF. CDR3 DNA, as far as it was read: TGTGCCAGCAGCTTGAATCTAGCGGGAGTTAACGAG.

A remark on this clone: The read falls 3 residues short of the CDR3 end, and the missing part is taken from the germline J gene. This chain links TRBV6-1 with TRBJ2-3, with 7 bases that match TRBD2. CDR3 size: 14 residues. J was trimmed by 2 bases and V by 8 bases; bases with no gene match: 7. CDR1 and CDR2 from the germline V gene are MNHNS and SASEGT. Incomplete CDR3 DNA: TGTGCCAGCCGTGGGGGGGGATACACAGATACG. It yields the protein CASRGGGYTDT. The CDR3 in its entirety is CASRGGGYTDTQYF.

With respect to this clone: Read sequence stops 3 residues before the CDR3 end, and the germline J gene provides the missing end. The V call is TRBV7-3, the J call TRBJ2-5, with 8 bases fitting TRBD2. The V and J ends lost 1 base and 5 bases, in that order; junction bases with no gene match: 6. The CDR3 covers 15 residues. Germline CDR1 is SGHTA and CDR2 is FQGTGA. The CDR3 bases that were read are TGTGCCAGCAGCTTAAGGGGACTAGGTGGGGAGACC. Encoded protein: CASSLRGLGGET. The CDR3 as a whole reads CASSLRGLGGETQYF.

As regards this clone: The missing CDR3 end, 3 residues past where the read stops, is filled in from the germline J gene. The chain combines TRBV7-3 with TRBJ1-1, with D possibly being TRBD1 (5 bases). V lost 3 bases and J lost 0, with 8 bases in between. CDR3 length: 14 residues. CDR1 is SGHTA and CDR2 is FQGTGA in the germline V gene. The CDR3 protein is CASSLEGLNTEAFF. The sequenced part of the CDR3 DNA is TGTGCCAGCAGCTTGGAGGGGCTGAACACTGAA.

As regards this clone: The read stops 3 residues short of the end of the CDR3; the missing end is completed from the germline J gene. The rearrangement uses TRBV7-3 and TRBJ1-6; maybe TRBD1 (6 bases). The CDR3 covers 14 residues. V lost 6 bases and J 8 bases, leaving 14 bases between the germline ends. Germline V lookup: CDR1 SGHTA, CDR2 FQGTGA. The sequenced CDR3 bases are TGTGCCAGCAGTCCCACAGGGATGGATTCACCC. It yields the protein CASSPTGMDSP. The whole CDR3 reads CASSPTGMDSPLHF.

Notes on this clone: The read terminates 3 residues ahead of where the CDR3 ends, so the germline J gene completes it. The rearrangement joins TRBV18 to TRBJ2-6; TRBD1 agrees at 7 bases. V was clipped by 5 bases and J by 8 bases; unmatched bases: 6. Germline lookup yields CDR1 KGHSH and CDR2 LQKENI. The CDR3 is made up of 14 amino acids. The sequenced CDR3 bases are TGTGCCAGCTCAATAAACAGGGGAACCAACGTC. Translating it yields CASSINRGTNV. The whole CDR3 protein reads CASSINRGTNVLTF.

On this clone: Read data end 3 residues before the CDR3 end; the end is taken from the germline J gene. The chain uses TRBV12-5 and TRBJ1-2; 11 bases align to TRBD1. The CDR3 runs to 17 residues. Germline CDR1 and CDR2: LGHNT and FRNRAP. V dropped 6 bases and J dropped 3; count of bases not matched to a gene: 12. The CDR3 loop is CASGLGQGALDYYGYTF. The CDR3 DNA, read in part, is TGTGCTAGTGGACTTGGACAGGGGGCCTTAGATTACTATGGC.

CDR3 sequence reads: CASSEEAVEAETQYF. The sequenced CDR3 bases are TGTGCCAGCAGTGAAGAGGCTGTGGAGGCGGAGACG. This rearrangement joins TRBV6-1 to TRBJ2-3; maybe TRBD2 (5 bases). The read terminates 3 residues ahead of where the CDR3 ends, so the germline J gene completes it. CDR3 length equals 15 residues. Germline V lookup: CDR1 MNHNS, CDR2 SASEGT.

Here the CDR3 reads CSAEYATVMAETQYF. The CDR3 DNA, read in part, is TGCAGTGCTGAATACGCGACAGTTATGGCTGAGACC. The chain links TRBV20-1 to TRBJ2-5, with a weak D call TRBD1 (5 bases). The missing CDR3 end, 3 residues past where the read stops, is filled in from the germline J gene. Germline V CDR1 and CDR2: DFQATT, SNEGSKA (reference sequence). V lost 5 bases, J lost 5 bases, and 21 bases lay in between. The CDR3 extends over 15 amino acids.

With regard to this clone: The sequenced fragment ends 3 residues before the CDR3 boundary, so the rest is inferred from the germline J gene. V is TRBV19 and J is TRBJ2-2; TRBD2 matches at 12 bases. The CDR3 totals 16 residues. Germline V lookup: CDR1 LNHDA, CDR2 SQIVND (reference sequence). V shed 7 bases and J 3 bases; nucleotides not matched to a gene: 6. CDR3 sequence reads: CASNGLAGPYTGELFF. The part of the CDR3 DNA that was read is TGTGCCAGTAATGGACTAGCGGGGCCTTACACCGGGGAG.

Details on this clone: Coverage ceases 3 residues before the CDR3 finishes, and the germline J gene fills in the end. The chain recombines TRBV5-1 with TRBJ2-3, with D possibly TRBD2 on 5 matching bases. The CDR3 is 15 amino acids. Deletions cut 1 base from V and 4 bases from J, with 13 bases between. CDR1 is SGHRS, CDR2 YFSETQ, per germline. CDR3 DNA (partial): TGCGCCAGCAGCTTGCCTAATCGGGGATCAGATACG. Its translation is CASSLPNRGSDT. The complete CDR3 reads CASSLPNRGSDTQYF.

A note on this clone: The read halts 3 residues ahead of the CDR3 end, with the missing end drawn from the germline J gene. This chain connects TRBV5-1 to TRBJ2-1, with 8 nucleotides matching TRBD2. This CDR3 spans 16 amino acids. Germline trimming cut 4 bases from V and 4 bases from J; bases unmatched to any gene: 10. Looked up from germline, CDR1 is SGHRS and CDR2 is YFSETQ. CDR3 DNA (partial): TGCGCCAGCAGCCCACCTGGTAGCGGGGTATACAATGAG. This codes for CASSPPGSGVYNE. The full CDR3 reads CASSPPGSGVYNEQFF.

In the case of this clone: The missing CDR3 end, 3 residues past where the read stops, is filled in from the germline J gene. The chain couples TRBV12-3 or TRBV12-4 to TRBJ2-3, with TRBD1 as a possible D gene (6 bases). This CDR3 contains 15 residues. This CDR3 reads CASSFAQGILETQYF. The part of the CDR3 DNA that was read is TGTGCCAGCAGTTTCGCACAGGGTATTTTGGAGACG.

A word on this clone: The CDR3 end is not reached by the read, which stops 3 residues before it; the germline J gene fills it in. The chain joins TRBV18 to TRBJ1-1; 8 positions match TRBD1. V lost 5 bases and J lost 1; bases outside the gene matches: 3. The CDR3 is 14 residues long. Germline assignment: CDR1 KGHSH and CDR2 LQKENI. The DNA read from the CDR3 is TGTGCCAGCTCAGAACAGGGGGGGAACACTGAA. Encoded protein: CASSEQGGNTE. From start to end, the CDR3 is CASSEQGGNTEAFF. Supplemented by reference TRBV18 and TRBJ1-1, the full variable domain reads NAGVMQNPRHLVRRRGQEARLRCSPMKGHSHVYWYRQLPEEGLKFMVYLQKENIIDESGMPKERFSAEFPKEGPSILRIQQVVRGDSAAYFCASSEQGGNTEAFFGQGTRLTVV.

Notes on this clone: The missing CDR3 end, 3 residues past where the read stops, is filled in from the germline J gene. The chain carries TRBV20-1 and TRBJ2-7; the D gene is possibly TRBD1 (5 bases). CDR3 size: 13 residues. Germline values: CDR1 DFQATT, CDR2 SNEGSKA (reference sequence). The V end lost 6 bases, the J end lost 1 base, and 13 bases lay between the germline ends. CDR3 amino acids: CSAHKQVSYEQYF. The CDR3 DNA, read in part, is TGCAGTGCGCACAAACAGGTGTCCTACGAG.

Details on this clone: The CDR3 end lies 3 residues beyond the end of the read and is filled in from the germline J gene. Different DNA sequences within this sample yield the same CDR3. The J gene is TRBJ1-6, the V gene TRBV5-1, with D possibly being TRBD1 (5 bases). CDR3 size: 14 residues. The germline CDR1 and CDR2 sequences are SGHRS and YFSETQ. Deletions cut 4 bases from V and 6 bases from J, with 11 bases between. Partial CDR3 DNA: TGCGCCAGCAGCCTTATTCAGGGTAATTCACCC. Its translation: CASSLIQGNSP. The full CDR3 protein reads CASSLIQGNSPLHF.

With respect to this clone: The CDR3 goes on 3 residues after the read ends, and that part is filled in from the germline J gene. The gene calls are TRBV6-4 and TRBJ2-3; D may be TRBD2 (5 bases). The CDR3 contains 14 residues. The ends were cut back, 5 bases at V and 4 bases at J, with 13 bases in the middle. The germline V gene encodes CDR1 MRHNA and CDR2 SNTAGT. CDR3 DNA (partial): TGTGCCAGCAGTCCGACTCCGGGGTCAGATACG. Amino acids: CASSPTPGSDT. The full-length CDR3 reads as CASSPTPGSDTQYF.

CDR3 DNA, as far as it was read: TGTGCCAGTAGTATCGACAGGCAGGGAGGGGAGACG. Amino acids: CASSIDRQGGET. The complete CDR3 reads CASSIDRQGGETQYF. The rearrangement links TRBV19 to TRBJ2-3; D might be TRBD2 (7 bases). Coverage ceases 3 residues before the CDR3 finishes, and the germline J gene fills in the end. Germline V gives CDR1 LNHDA, CDR2 SQIVND (reference sequence). CDR3 length equals 15 residues.

Comments on this clone: Read data end 3 residues before the CDR3 end; the end is taken from the germline J gene. The chain employs TRBV18 and TRBJ1-2; D gene ambiguous. There are 13 residues in the CDR3. CDR1 is KGHSH and CDR2 is LQKENI in the germline V gene. CDR3 in amino acids: CASSPSSPYDYTF. The CDR3 DNA, read in part, is TGTGCCAGCTCACCATCATCCCCCTACGAC.

In the case of this clone: Read data end 3 residues before the CDR3 end; the end is taken from the germline J gene. The chain links TRBV19 to TRBJ1-4, with 7 bases identical to TRBD1. The germline CDR1 and CDR2 sequences are LNHDA and SQIVND (reference sequence). Trimming at V came to 6 bases and at J to 8 bases, leaving 9 bases not matched to a gene. This CDR3 comprises 14 residues. CDR3 DNA (partial): TGTGCCAGTAGGGACCCGGGACAGACAGAAAAA. Its translation: CASRDPGQTEK. The entire CDR3 sequence reads CASRDPGQTEKLFF.